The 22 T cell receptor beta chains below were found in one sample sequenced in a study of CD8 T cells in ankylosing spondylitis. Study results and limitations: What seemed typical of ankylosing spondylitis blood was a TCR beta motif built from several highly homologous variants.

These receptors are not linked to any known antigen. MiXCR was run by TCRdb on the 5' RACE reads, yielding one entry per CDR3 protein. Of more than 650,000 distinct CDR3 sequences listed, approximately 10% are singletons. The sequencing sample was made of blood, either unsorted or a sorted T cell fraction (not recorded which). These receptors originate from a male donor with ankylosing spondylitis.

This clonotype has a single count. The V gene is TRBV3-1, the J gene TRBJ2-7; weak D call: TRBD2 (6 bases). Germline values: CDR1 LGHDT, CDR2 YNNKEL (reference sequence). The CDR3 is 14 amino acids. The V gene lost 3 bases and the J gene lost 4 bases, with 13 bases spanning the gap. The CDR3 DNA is TGTGCCAGCAGCCAGAGGAGGGGCATTTACGAGCAGTACTTC. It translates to CASSQRRGIYEQYF.

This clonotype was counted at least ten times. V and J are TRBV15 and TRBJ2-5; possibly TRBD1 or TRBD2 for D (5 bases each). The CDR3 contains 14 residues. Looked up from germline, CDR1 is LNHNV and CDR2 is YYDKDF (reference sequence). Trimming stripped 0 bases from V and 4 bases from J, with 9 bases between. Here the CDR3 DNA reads TGTGCCACCAGCAGAGAGGGACCGCTAGAGACCCAGTACTTC. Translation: CATSREGPLETQYF. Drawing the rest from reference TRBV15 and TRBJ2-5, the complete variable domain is DAMVIQNPRYQVTQFGKPVTLSCSQTLNHNVMYWYQQKSSQAPKLLFHYYDKDFNNEADTPDNFQSRRPNTSFCFLDIRSPGLGDTAMYLCATSREGPLETQYFGPGTRLLVL.

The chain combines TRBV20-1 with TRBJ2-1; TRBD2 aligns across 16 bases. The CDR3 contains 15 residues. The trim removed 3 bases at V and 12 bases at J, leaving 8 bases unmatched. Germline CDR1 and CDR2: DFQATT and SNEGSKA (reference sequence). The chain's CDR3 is CSASPSGLAGGLQFF. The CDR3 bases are TGCAGTGCTAGCCCCTCGGGACTAGCGGGAGGGCTGCAGTTCTTC.

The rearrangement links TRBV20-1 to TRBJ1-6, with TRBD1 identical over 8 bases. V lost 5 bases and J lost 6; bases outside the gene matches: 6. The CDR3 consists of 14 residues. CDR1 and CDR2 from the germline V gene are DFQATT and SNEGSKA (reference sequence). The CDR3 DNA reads TGCAGTGCTCACCGGGACAGGCCTAATTCACCCCTCCACTTT. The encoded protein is CSAHRDRPNSPLHF.

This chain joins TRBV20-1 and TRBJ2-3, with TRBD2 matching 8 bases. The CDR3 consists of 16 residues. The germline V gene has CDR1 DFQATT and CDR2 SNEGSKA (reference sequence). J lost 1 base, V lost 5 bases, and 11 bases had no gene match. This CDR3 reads CSASRRAAGGTDTQYF. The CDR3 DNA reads TGCAGTGCTTCCCGTAGAGCAGCGGGGGGCACAGATACGCAGTATTTT.

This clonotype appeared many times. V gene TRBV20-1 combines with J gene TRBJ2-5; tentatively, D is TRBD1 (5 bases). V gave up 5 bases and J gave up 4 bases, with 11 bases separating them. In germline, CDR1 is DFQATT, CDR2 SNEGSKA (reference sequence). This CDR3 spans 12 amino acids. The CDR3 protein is CSALRVAETQYF. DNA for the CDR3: TGCAGTGCTCTCAGGGTGGCAGAGACCCAGTACTTC.

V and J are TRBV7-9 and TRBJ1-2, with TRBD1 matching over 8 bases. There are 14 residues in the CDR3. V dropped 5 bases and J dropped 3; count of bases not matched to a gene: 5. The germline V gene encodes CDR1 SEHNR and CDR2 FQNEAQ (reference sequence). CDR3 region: CASSTSGGHYGYTF. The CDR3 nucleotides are TGTGCCAGCAGCACCTCAGGGGGCCACTATGGCTACACCTTC.

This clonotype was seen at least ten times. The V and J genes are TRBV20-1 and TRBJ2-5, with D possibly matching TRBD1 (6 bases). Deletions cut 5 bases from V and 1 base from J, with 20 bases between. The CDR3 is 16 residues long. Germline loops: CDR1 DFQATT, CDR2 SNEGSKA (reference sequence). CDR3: CSAGPDRSRGQETQYF. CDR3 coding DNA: TGCAGTGCTGGTCCAGACAGGTCCCGGGGCCAAGAGACCCAGTACTTC.

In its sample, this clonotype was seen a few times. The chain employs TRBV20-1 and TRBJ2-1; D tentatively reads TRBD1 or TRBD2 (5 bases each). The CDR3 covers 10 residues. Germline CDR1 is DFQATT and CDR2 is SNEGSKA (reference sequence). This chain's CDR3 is CRGFRDQQFF. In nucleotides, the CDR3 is TGCAGGGGGTTCCGGGACCAGCAGTTCTTC.

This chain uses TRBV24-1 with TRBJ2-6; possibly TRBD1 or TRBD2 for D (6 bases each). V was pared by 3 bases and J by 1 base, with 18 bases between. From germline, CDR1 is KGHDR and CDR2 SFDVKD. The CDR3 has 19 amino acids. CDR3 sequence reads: CATSDTVGGGRSGANVLTF. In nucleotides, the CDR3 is TGTGCCACCAGTGATACGGTGGGGGGCGGTCGTTCTGGGGCCAACGTCCTGACTTTC.

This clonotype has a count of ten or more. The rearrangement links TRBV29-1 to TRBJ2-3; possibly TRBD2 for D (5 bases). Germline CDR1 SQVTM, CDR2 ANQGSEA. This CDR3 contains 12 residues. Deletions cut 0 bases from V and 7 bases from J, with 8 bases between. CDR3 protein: CSVEEGGYTQYF. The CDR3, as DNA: TGCAGCGTTGAAGAAGGAGGATATACGCAGTATTTT.

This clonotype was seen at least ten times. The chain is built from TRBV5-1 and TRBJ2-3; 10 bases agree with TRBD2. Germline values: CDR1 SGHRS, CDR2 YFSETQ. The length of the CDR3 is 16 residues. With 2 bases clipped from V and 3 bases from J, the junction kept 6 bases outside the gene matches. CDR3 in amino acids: CASSFGLAGETDTQYF. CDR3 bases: TGCGCCAGCAGCTTCGGCCTAGCGGGGGAAACAGATACGCAGTATTTT.

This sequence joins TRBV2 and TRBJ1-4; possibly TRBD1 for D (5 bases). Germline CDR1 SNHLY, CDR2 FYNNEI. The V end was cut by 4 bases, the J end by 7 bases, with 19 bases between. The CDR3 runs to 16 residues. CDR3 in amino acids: CASSAMTRSGGEKLFF. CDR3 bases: TGTGCCAGCAGTGCCATGACCCGGTCGGGGGGTGAAAAACTGTTTTTT.

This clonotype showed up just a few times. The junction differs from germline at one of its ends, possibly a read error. The CDR3 loop reads CATSRDKFRGQGYNEQFF. The CDR3 DNA follows: TGTGCCACCAGCCGAGATAAGTTCAGGGGACAGGGGTACAATGAGCAGTTCTTC. The J gene is TRBJ2-1, the V gene TRBV15, with 10 bases that match TRBD1. The CDR3 has 18 residues. Per germline, CDR1 LNHNV and CDR2 YYDKDF (reference sequence).

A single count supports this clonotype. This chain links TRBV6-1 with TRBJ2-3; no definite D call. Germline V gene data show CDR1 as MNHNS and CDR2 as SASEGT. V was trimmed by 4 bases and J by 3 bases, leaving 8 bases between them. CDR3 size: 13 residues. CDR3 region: CASSGWATDTQYF. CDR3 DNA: TGTGCCAGCAGTGGCTGGGCAACAGATACGCAGTATTTT.

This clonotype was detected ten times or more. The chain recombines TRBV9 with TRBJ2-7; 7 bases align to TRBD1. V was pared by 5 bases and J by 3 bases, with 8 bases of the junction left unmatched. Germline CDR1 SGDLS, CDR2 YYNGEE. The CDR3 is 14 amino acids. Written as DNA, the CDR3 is TGTGCCAGCAGTCACAGGGGCAACCGCTACGAGCAGTACTTC. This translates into CASSHRGNRYEQYF.

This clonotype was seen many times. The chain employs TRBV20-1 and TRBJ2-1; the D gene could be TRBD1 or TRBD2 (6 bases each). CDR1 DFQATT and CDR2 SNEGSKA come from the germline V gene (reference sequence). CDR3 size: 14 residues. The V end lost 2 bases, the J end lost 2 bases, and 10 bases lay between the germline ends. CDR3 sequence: CSARRGRTYNEQFF. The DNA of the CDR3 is TGCAGTGCTAGAAGGGGGAGGACCTACAATGAGCAGTTCTTC.

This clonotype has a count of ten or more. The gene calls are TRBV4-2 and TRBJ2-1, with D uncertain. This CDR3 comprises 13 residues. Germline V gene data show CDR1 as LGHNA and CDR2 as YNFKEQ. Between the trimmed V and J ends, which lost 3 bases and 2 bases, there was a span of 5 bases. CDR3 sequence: CASSHLAYNEQFF. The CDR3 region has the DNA TGTGCCAGCAGCCACCTAGCCTACAATGAGCAGTTCTTC.

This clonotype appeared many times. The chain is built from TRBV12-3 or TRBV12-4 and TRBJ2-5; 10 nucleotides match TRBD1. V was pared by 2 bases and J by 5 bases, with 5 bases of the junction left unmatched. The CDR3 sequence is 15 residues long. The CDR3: CASSLSRQGAETQYF. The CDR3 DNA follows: TGTGCCAGCAGTTTATCCCGACAGGGGGCGGAGACCCAGTACTTC.

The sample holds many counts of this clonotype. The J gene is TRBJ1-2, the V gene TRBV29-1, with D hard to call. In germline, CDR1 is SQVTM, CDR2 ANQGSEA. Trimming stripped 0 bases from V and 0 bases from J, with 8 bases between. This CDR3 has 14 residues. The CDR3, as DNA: TGCAGCGTTGAAGAAGGTACAGCTAACTATGGCTACACCTTC. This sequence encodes CSVEEGTANYGYTF.

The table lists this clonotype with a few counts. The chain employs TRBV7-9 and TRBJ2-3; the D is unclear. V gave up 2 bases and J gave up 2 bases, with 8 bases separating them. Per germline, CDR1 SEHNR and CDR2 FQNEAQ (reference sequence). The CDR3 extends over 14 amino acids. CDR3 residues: CASSLYRVTDTQYF. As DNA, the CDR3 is TGTGCCAGCAGCTTATATAGGGTCACAGATACGCAGTATTTT.

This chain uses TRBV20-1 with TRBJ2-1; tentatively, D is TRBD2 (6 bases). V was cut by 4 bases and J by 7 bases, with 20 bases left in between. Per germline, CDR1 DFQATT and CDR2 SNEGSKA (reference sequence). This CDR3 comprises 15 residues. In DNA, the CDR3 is TGCAGTGCTACTCCGTCGGGAGTCCTCTGGAATGAGCAGTTCTTC. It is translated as CSATPSGVLWNEQFF.